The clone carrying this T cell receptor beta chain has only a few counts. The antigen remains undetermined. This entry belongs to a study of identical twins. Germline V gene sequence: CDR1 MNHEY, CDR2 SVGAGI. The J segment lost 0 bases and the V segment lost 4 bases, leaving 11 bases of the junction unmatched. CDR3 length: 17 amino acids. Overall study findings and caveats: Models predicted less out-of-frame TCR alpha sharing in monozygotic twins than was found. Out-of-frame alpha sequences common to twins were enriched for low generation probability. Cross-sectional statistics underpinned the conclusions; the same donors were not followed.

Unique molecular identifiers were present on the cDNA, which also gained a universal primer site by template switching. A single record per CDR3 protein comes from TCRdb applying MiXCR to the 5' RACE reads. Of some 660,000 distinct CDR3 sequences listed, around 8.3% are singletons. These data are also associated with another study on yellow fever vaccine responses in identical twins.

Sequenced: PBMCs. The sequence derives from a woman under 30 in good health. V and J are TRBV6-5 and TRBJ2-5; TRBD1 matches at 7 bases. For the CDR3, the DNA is TGTGCCAGCAGTTTGACAGGGCCCGATCAGTACCAAGAGACCCAGTACTTC. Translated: CASSLTGPDQYQETQYF.